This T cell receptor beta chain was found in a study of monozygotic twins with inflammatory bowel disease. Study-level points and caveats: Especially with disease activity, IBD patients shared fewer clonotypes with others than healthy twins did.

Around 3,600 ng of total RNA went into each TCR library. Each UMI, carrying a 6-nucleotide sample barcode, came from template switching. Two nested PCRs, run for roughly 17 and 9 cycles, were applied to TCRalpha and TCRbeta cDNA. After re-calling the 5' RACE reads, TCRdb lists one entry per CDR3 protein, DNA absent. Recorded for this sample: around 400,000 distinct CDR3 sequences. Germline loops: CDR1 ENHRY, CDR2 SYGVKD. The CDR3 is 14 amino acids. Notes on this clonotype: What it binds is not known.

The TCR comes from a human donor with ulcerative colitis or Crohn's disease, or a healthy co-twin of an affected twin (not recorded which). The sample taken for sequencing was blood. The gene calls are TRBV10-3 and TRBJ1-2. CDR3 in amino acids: CAISVSFENYGYTF.